This paragraph covers one T cell receptor (beta chain) sequence. CDR1 MNHNY and CDR2 SVGAGI come from the germline V gene (reference sequence). After removal of 5 bases from V and 7 bases from J, the junction contained 14 bases not matched to a gene. The CDR3 loop spans 16 amino acids. This sample is part of a study of cytomegalovirus exposure and HLA in healthy donors. Primers included in the PCR were 60 Vbeta and 13 Jbeta primers. TCRdb's copy holds only in-frame clones and misses some; the assay was immunoSEQ multiplex PCR. The table shows approximately 140,000 clones, with roughly 77% occurring only once.

Specimen: PBMCs. V gene TRBV6-6 combines with J gene TRBJ2-1; 7 bases map to TRBD2. The TCR originated in a female donor in good health and CMV-seronegative. The CDR3 reads CASSPPRTRTFNEQFF. CDR3 bases: TGTGCCAGCAGTCCCCCCAGGACTAGGACCTTTAATGAGCAGTTCTTC.